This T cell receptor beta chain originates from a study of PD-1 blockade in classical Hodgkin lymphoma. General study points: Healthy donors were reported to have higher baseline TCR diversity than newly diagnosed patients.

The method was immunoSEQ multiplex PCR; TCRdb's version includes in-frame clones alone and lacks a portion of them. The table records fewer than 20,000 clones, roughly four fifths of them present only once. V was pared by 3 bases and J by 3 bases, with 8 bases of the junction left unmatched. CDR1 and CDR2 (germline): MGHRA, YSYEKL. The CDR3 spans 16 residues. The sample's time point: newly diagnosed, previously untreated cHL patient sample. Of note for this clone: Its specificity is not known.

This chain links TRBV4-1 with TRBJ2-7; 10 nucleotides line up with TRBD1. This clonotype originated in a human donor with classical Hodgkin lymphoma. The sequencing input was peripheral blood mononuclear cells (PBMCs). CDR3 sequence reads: CASSQDQTGGFYEQYF. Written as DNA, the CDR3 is TGCGCCAGCAGCCAGGATCAGACAGGGGGCTTCTACGAGCAGTACTTC.